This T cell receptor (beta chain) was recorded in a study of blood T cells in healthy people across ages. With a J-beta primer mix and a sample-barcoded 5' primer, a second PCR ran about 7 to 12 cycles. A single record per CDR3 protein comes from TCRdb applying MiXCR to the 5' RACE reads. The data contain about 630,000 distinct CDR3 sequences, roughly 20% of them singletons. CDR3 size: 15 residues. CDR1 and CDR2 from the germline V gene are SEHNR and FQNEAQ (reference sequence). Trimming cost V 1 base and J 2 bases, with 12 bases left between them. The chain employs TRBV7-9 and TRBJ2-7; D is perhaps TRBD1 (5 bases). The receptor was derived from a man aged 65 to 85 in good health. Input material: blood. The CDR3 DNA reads TGTGCCAGCAGCTTAGATGGGGCAGCTCCCTACGAGCAGTACTTC. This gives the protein CASSLDGAAPYEQYF.